This entry lists 21 T cell receptor beta chains sequenced from one sample in a study of blood T cell repertoires in COVID-19. Generated by immunoSEQ multiplex PCR, the TCRdb table keeps only in-frame clones and is missing some. The repertoire includes around 78,000 clones, around 86% of them detected once, and less than 35% sits in the top ten. Specimen: peripheral blood. Receptors were obtained from a man aged 45-60 years with active or convalescent COVID-19.

The chain has TRBV6-5 and TRBJ1-1; D call uncertain. Germline lookup yields CDR1 MNHEY and CDR2 SVGAGI. Trimming removed 2 bases at V and 1 base at J, with 11 bases between. The CDR3 covers 15 residues. The CDR3 region has the DNA TGTGCCAGCAGTTACGACCCGACAAAGAACACTGAAGCTTTCTTT. This encodes CASSYDPTKNTEAFF.

The genes are TRBV11-2 and TRBJ2-7, with D possibly TRBD2 on 6 matching bases. This CDR3 is 14 amino acids long. V lost 5 bases, J lost 1 base, and 12 bases lay in between. Germline V CDR1 and CDR2: SGHAT, FQNNGV. The CDR3 spells CASSTTGGSYEQYF. The CDR3 coding sequence is TGTGCCAGCAGCACTACCGGGGGATCCTACGAGCAGTACTTC.

V gene TRBV11-2 combines with J gene TRBJ1-1; tentatively, D is TRBD1 (5 bases). The CDR3 has 15 amino acids. Germline CDR1 is SGHAT and CDR2 is FQNNGV. Trimming shortened V by 1 base and J by 4 bases, and 13 bases separated the two germline ends. This CDR3 reads CASSLASAGITEAFF. The DNA for the CDR3 is TGTGCCAGCAGCTTAGCCTCAGCAGGGATCACTGAAGCTTTCTTT.

The chain uses TRBV5-1 and TRBJ2-3; 12 nucleotides line up with TRBD1. CDR3 length equals 18 residues. The V and J ends lost 5 bases and 3 bases, in that order; junction bases with no gene match: 13. The germline gives CDR1 SGHRS, CDR2 YFSETQ. Here the CDR3 reads CASRTRTGQGASTDTQYF. CDR3 nucleotides: TGCGCCAGCAGGACACGAACGGGACAGGGGGCAAGTACAGATACGCAGTATTTT.

Many counts were recorded for this clone. The chain carries TRBV6-5 and TRBJ2-7, with 10 nucleotides matching TRBD1. This CDR3 spans 14 amino acids. V lost 6 bases to trimming and J lost 4 bases; unmatched junction nucleotides: 6. Per the germline V gene, CDR1 is MNHEY and CDR2 is SVGAGI. CDR3 coding DNA: TGTGCCAGCAGGCCCGGGACAGGGGTTTACGAGCAGTACTTC. Its protein is CASRPGTGVYEQYF.

V is TRBV6-1 and J is TRBJ1-6, with 9 bases matching TRBD1. The CDR3 length is 15 residues. Germline CDR1 is MNHNS and CDR2 is SASEGT. Trimming at V came to 8 bases and at J to 8 bases, leaving 10 bases not matched to a gene. CDR3 nucleotide sequence: TGTGCCAGCGTTGGGTGGACAGGGGTTGATTCACCCCTCCACTTT. Translation: CASVGWTGVDSPLHF.

The V call is TRBV4-2, the J call TRBJ2-3, with D perhaps TRBD1 (5 bases). The CDR3 spans 16 residues. The germline V gene has CDR1 LGHNA and CDR2 YNFKEQ. Trimming removed 1 base from V and 1 base from J, with 12 bases in between. CDR3 in amino acids: CASSQVGQGGTDTQYF. CDR3 DNA: TGTGCCAGCAGCCAAGTGGGGCAGGGCGGCACAGATACGCAGTATTTT.

V and J are TRBV6-1 and TRBJ2-3; D might be TRBD2 (5 bases). V shed 4 bases and J shed 2 bases, with 16 bases lying between them. The CDR3 covers 16 residues. Germline V gene data show CDR1 as MNHNS and CDR2 as SASEGT. This chain's CDR3 is CASSVLRTPVTDTQYF. The CDR3 bases are TGTGCCAGCAGTGTGTTACGGACTCCTGTCACAGATACGCAGTATTTT.

CDR3 in amino acids: CASSLASAGGNYEQYF. The CDR3 DNA is TGTGCCAGCAGCTTAGCATCAGCGGGGGGTAATTACGAGCAGTACTTC. The chain employs TRBV7-8 and TRBJ2-7; TRBD2 aligns across 9 bases. Looked up from germline, CDR1 is SGHVS and CDR2 is FQNEAQ. The CDR3 has 16 amino acids. Trimming cost V 0 bases and J 4 bases; bases outside gene matches: 7.

V is TRBV6-2 or TRBV6-3 and J is TRBJ2-2; 8 nucleotides agree with TRBD1. V shed 5 bases and J 1 base; nucleotides not matched to a gene: 12. Germline CDR1 reads MNHEY; CDR2 reads SVGEGT. CDR3 length: 18 amino acids. The CDR3 protein is CASSPDQNRGWNTGELFF. The CDR3 region has the DNA TGTGCCAGCAGTCCCGACCAAAACAGGGGGTGGAACACCGGGGAGCTGTTTTTT.

The chain carries TRBV5-4 and TRBJ2-4, with 12 bases matching TRBD1. V lost 4 bases to trimming and J lost 0 bases; unmatched junction nucleotides: 5. The CDR3 spans 17 residues. Looked up from germline, CDR1 is SGHNT and CDR2 is YYREEE (reference sequence). The CDR3 DNA reads TGTGCCAGCAGCACCGGGACAGGGGGCTTAGCCAAAAACATTCAGTACTTC. Translated, it gives CASSTGTGGLAKNIQYF.

The chain links TRBV9 to TRBJ1-3; possibly TRBD1 for D (6 bases). This CDR3 is 15 amino acids long. Germline CDR1 is SGDLS and CDR2 is YYNGEE. Trimming shortened V by 4 bases and J by 1 base, and 12 bases separated the two germline ends. CDR3 nucleotides: TGTGCCAGCAGCCAAACAGGGTTATCTGGAAACACCATATATTTT. Residues: CASSQTGLSGNTIYF.

Note on this clone: The germline gene is not matched at one end of the junction; a read error may be the cause. V and J are TRBV5-4 and TRBJ2-7; no reliable D call. Per the germline V gene, CDR1 is SGHNT and CDR2 is YYREEE (reference sequence). This CDR3 spans 14 amino acids. Here the CDR3 reads CASSLGWQDYEQYF. DNA of the CDR3: TGTGCCAGCAGTTTGGGTTGGCAGGACTACGAGCAGTACTTC.

The chain uses TRBV1 and TRBJ2-1; the D call of TRBD1 is as the table states it, not checked on the DNA. TRBV1 is given as a pseudogene. The CDR3 sequence is 19 residues long. CDR3 sequence (DNA): TGCACCAGCAGCCAACTATCAAGGACTGGGACAGGCAGTGACAATGAGCAGTTCTTC. Translated: CTSSQLSRTGTGSDNEQFF.

The chain couples TRBV5-1 to TRBJ1-3, with D possibly being TRBD1 (6 bases). The germline CDR1 and CDR2 sequences are SGHRS and YFSETQ. V was clipped by 4 bases and J by 4 bases, with 15 bases between them. This CDR3 has 15 amino acids. CDR3 loop: CASSPKQGSGNTIYF. CDR3 DNA sequence: TGCGCCAGCAGCCCGAAACAGGGTTCAGGAAACACCATATATTTT.

The chain is built from TRBV6-1 and TRBJ1-1; 7 positions match TRBD1. Germline-derived CDR1 and CDR2 are MNHNS and SASEGT. V shed 1 base and J 0 bases; nucleotides not matched to a gene: 8. The CDR3 consists of 17 residues. DNA for the CDR3: TGTGCCAGCAGTGAAGATAGGGGGCAGGTTATGAACACTGAAGCTTTCTTT. Residues: CASSEDRGQVMNTEAFF.

The chain joins TRBV25-1 to TRBJ2-1; the D is unclear. The CDR3 totals 14 residues. CDR1 and CDR2 (germline): MGHDK, SYGVNS. Trimming removed 4 bases from V and 0 bases from J, with 7 bases in between. The DNA of the CDR3 is TGTGCCAGCAGTGTTGATAGCTCCTACAATGAGCAGTTCTTC. This gives the protein CASSVDSSYNEQFF.

The rearrangement joins TRBV6-6 to TRBJ2-3, with 16 bases identical to TRBD2. V lost 6 bases and J lost 2; bases outside the gene matches: 11. The germline V gene has CDR1 MNHNY and CDR2 SVGAGI (reference sequence). The CDR3 is 19 amino acids. DNA for the CDR3: TGTGCCAGCAGCCGAGGGACTAGCGGGGGGGGAAGTTTCACAGATACGCAGTATTTT. This sequence encodes CASSRGTSGGGSFTDTQYF.

This clone was observed a handful of times. The J gene is TRBJ1-3, the V gene TRBV5-6; possibly TRBD1 for D (5 bases). The CDR3 has 11 amino acids. In germline, CDR1 is SGHDT, CDR2 YYEEEE. Trimming shortened V by 0 bases and J by 12 bases, and 7 bases separated the two germline ends. The CDR3 region is CASSLGQGIYF. In DNA, the CDR3 is TGTGCCAGCAGCTTGGGGCAGGGCATATATTTT.

The chain combines TRBV27 with TRBJ2-7, with 10 bases fitting TRBD2. The V segment lost 0 bases and the J segment 5 bases; nucleotides outside the gene matches: 13. The CDR3 is made up of 18 amino acids. CDR1 is MNHEY, CDR2 SMNVEV, per germline (reference sequence). The CDR3 bases are TGTGCCAGCAGTTTATCGTCAAAGCTACTAGCGGGGCGGGACGAGCAGTACTTC. It yields the protein CASSLSSKLLAGRDEQYF.

The chain employs TRBV7-2 and TRBJ2-1, with D perhaps matching TRBD1 (5 bases). The CDR3 is 16 residues long. The germline gives CDR1 SGHTA, CDR2 FQGNSA. V lost 2 bases and J 8 bases, leaving 19 bases between the germline ends. The CDR3 DNA is TGTGCCAGCAGCTTACCAGGGTCTCCAACGTATTATGAGCAGTTCTTC. This encodes CASSLPGSPTYYEQFF.